Included here is one TCR beta chain sequence, with context. The CDR3 totals 17 residues. Germline CDR1 reads LNHDA; CDR2 reads SQIVND (reference sequence). The J segment lost 4 bases and the V segment lost 3 bases, leaving 9 bases of the junction unmatched. The sample is drawn from a study of blood T cell repertoires in COVID-19. Study at large: In each case, the material was cDNA or gDNA derived from T cells, B-cell-depleted T cells, or PBMCs.

Researchers sorted participants into cohorts using their self-reported clinical history. This table comes from immunoSEQ multiplex PCR, and its TCRdb copy is limited to in-frame clones, with some not included. The sample has fewer than 250,000 clones, around 76% seen once; the top ten hold 17%. This chain uses TRBV19 with TRBJ1-5, with 10 bases aligning to TRBD1. Sequenced sample: PBMCs or T cells enriched from blood (not recorded which). The origin of this receptor is a woman aged 45-60 years with acute COVID-19. The CDR3 region has the DNA TGTGCCAGTAGTATCGGGACAGGGGATCCGGGTAATCAGCCCCAGCATTTT. Protein sequence: CASSIGTGDPGNQPQHF. The entire variable domain, with the rest obtained from reference TRBV19 and TRBJ1-5, is as follows: DGGITQSPKYLFRKEGQNVTLSCEQNLNHDAMYWYRQDPGQGLRLIYYSQIVNDFQKGDIAEGYSVSREKKESFPLTVTSAQKNPTAFYLCASSIGTGDPGNQPQHFGDGTRLSIL.